Listed here is a single T cell receptor (beta chain). The CDR3 has 15 amino acids. Trimming cost V 4 bases and J 8 bases, with 18 bases left between them. Germline assignment: CDR1 SEHNR and CDR2 FQNEAQ (reference sequence). The sample is drawn from a study of PD-1 blockade in classical Hodgkin lymphoma. Patients all relapsed after autologous stem cell transplantation, and there was variation in brentuximab vedotin exposure. Libraries were prepared by immunoSEQ multiplex PCR; TCRdb keeps only in-frame clonotypes and omits some of them. Of 72,000 or so clones in the sample, more than 85% are singletons; the top ten hold about 8%.

The V gene is TRBV7-9, the J gene TRBJ2-1; a possible D gene is TRBD2 (6 bases). The sequenced sample was peripheral blood mononuclear cells (PBMCs), obtained at baseline. The clonotype originates from a human donor with classical Hodgkin lymphoma. The CDR3: CASSSPGSGSHEQFF. For the CDR3, the DNA is TGTGCCAGCAGCTCCCCGGGGAGCGGGTCCCATGAGCAGTTCTTC.